These T cell receptor beta chains were read from a single sample in a study of T cells of healthy individuals. Each CDR3 protein gets one entry after TCRdb re-called the 5' RACE reads with MiXCR. This repertoire shows around 63,000 distinct CDR3 sequences, roughly 17% found once; its top ten account for approximately 4.7%. These receptors were obtained from a human donor in good health. Both conserved end residues are part of each CDR3.

TRBJ1-2 | TRBV2 | CASTPDRLSGYTF
TRBJ2-1 | TRBV24-1 | CATSDSTGSPYNEQFF
TRBJ2-2 | TRBV9 | CASSVVSTGELFF
TRBJ2-1 | TRBV20-1 | CSARARVGNEQFF
TRBJ2-3 | TRBV10-3 | CAISGPEVSFATDTQYF
TRBJ2-2 | TRBV5-1 | CASSLVGGENTGELFF
TRBJ2-7 | TRBV4-3 | CASSRSSGSSYEQYF
TRBJ1-1 | TRBV28 | CASSLWGGADTEAFF
TRBJ2-7 | TRBV10-3 | CAISEEQYF
TRBJ2-1 | TRBV27 | CASSSASGTTYNEQFF
TRBJ2-7 | TRBV20-1 | CSATRDFSYEQYF
TRBJ2-3 | TRBV4-2 | CASSQGVAGIIGTDTQYF
TRBJ2-1 | TRBV20-1 | CSVRGASSYNEQFF
TRBJ2-1 | TRBV20-1 | CSAREDNEQFF
TRBJ2-7 | TRBV28 | CASTPGVYSYEQYF
TRBJ1-2 | TRBV6-5 | CASSSTGVSYGYNF